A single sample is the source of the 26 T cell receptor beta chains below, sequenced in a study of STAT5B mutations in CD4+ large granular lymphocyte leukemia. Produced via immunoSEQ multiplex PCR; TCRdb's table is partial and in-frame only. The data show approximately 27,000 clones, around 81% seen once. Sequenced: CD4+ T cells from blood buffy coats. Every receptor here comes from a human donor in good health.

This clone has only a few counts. The CDR3 sequence: CASSRQDEKLFF. The CDR3 DNA is TGTGCCAGCAGCAGACAAGATGAAAAACTGTTTTTT. The chain combines TRBV11-3 with TRBJ1-4, with D uncertain. In germline, CDR1 is SGHNT, CDR2 YENEEA. This CDR3 spans 12 amino acids. V lost 5 bases and J lost 6, with 7 bases in between.

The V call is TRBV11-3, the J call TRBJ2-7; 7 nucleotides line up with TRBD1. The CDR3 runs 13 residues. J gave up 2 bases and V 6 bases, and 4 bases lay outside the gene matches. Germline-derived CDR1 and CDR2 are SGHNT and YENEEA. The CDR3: CASRGGETYEQYF. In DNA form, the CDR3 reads TGTGCCAGCAGAGGGGGCGAAACCTACGAGCAGTACTTC.

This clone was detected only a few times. The CDR3 nucleotides read TGTGCCAGCAGCCAAGGGGGACAGGGCCGTGGCTACACCTTC. Translation: CASSQGGQGRGYTF. The gene calls are TRBV4-2 and TRBJ1-2; 9 nucleotides match TRBD1. This CDR3 has 14 amino acids. The V gene end was trimmed by 1 base and the J gene end by 7 bases; junction bases not matched to a gene: 4. Germline values: CDR1 LGHNA, CDR2 YNFKEQ.

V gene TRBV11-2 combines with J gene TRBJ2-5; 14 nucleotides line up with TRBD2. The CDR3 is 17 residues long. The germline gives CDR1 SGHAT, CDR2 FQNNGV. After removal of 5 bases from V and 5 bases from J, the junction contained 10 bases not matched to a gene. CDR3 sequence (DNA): TGTGCCAGCAGCGCCGGGACTAGCGGGGGCCTGCGCGAGACCCAGTACTTC. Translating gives CASSAGTSGGLRETQYF.

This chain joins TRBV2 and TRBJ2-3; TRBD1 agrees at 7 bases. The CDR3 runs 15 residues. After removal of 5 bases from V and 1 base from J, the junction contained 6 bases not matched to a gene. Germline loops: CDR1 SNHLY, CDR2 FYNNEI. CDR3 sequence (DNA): TGTGCCAGCAGTTACAGGGGATCAGGCACAGATACGCAGTATTTT. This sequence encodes CASSYRGSGTDTQYF.

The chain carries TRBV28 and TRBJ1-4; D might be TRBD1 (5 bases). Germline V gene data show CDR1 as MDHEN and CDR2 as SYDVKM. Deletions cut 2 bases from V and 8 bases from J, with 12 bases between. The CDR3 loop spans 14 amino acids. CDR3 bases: TGTGCCAGCAGTTTAGGGGGGTGGGAGGAAAAACTGTTTTTT. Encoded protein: CASSLGGWEEKLFF.

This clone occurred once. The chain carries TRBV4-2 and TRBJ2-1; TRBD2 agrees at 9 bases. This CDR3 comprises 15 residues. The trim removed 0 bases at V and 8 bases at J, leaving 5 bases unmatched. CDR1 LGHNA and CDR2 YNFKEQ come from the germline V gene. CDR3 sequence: CASSQDTAGGDEQFF. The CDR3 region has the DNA TGTGCCAGCAGCCAAGATACAGCGGGAGGAGATGAGCAGTTCTTC.

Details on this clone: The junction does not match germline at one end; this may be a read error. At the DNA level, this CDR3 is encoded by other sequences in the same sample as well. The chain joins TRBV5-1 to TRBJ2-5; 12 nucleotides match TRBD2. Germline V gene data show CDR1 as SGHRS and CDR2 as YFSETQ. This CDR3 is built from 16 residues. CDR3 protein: CASSIGLAGIQETQYF. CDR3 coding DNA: TGCGCCAGCAGCATAGGACTAGCGGGGATACAAGAGACTCAGTACTTC. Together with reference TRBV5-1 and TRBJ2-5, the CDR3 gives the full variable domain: KAGVTQTPRYLIKTRGQQVTLSCSPISGHRSVSWYQQTPGQGLQFLFEYFSETQRNKGNFPGRFSGRQFSNSRSEMNVSTLELGDSALYLCASSIGLAGIQETQYFGPGTRLLVL.

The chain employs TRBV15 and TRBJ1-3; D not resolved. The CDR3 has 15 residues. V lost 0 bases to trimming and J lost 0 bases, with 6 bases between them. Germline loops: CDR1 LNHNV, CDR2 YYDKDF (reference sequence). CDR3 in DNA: TGTGCCACCAGCAGAGACAGGAGCTCTGGAAACACCATATATTTT. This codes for CATSRDRSSGNTIYF.

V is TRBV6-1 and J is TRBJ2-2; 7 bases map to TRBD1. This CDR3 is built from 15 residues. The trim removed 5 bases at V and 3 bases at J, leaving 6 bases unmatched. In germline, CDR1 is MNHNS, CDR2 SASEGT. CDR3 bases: TGTGCCAGCAGTCGAGGGGGCAGGGACACCGGGGAGCTGTTTTTT. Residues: CASSRGGRDTGELFF.

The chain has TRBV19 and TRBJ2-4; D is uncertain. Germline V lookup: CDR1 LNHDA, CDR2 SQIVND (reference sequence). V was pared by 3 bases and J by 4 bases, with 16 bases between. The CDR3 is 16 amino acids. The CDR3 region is CASSILGLGGKNIQYF. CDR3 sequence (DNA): TGTGCCAGTAGTATTCTTGGGTTGGGTGGAAAAAACATTCAGTACTTC.

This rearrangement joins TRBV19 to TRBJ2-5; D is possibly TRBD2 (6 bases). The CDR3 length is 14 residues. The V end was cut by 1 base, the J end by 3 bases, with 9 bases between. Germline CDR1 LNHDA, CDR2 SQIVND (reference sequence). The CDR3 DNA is TGTGCCAGTAGTATAGTGGCTAGCGAAGAGACCCAGTACTTC. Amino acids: CASSIVASEETQYF.

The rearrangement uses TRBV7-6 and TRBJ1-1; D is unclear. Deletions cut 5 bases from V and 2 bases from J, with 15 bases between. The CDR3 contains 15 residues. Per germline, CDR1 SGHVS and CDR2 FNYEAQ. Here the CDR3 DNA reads TGTGCCAGCAGCCCGCCCCGAGGGATTAACACTGAAGCTTTCTTT. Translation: CASSPPRGINTEAFF.

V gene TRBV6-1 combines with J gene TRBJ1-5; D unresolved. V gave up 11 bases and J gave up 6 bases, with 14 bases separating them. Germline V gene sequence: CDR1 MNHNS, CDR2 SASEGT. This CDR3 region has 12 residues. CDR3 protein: CAVHVGFQPQHF. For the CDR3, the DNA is TGTGCCGTCCACGTGGGATTTCAGCCCCAGCATTTT.

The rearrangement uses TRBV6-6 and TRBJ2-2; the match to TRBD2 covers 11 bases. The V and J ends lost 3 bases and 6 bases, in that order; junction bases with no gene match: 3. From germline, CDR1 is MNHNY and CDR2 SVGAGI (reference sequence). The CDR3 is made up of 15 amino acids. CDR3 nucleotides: TGTGCCAGCAGTTATTCTAGCGGGAGGTCCGGGGAGCTGTTTTTT. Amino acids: CASSYSSGRSGELFF.

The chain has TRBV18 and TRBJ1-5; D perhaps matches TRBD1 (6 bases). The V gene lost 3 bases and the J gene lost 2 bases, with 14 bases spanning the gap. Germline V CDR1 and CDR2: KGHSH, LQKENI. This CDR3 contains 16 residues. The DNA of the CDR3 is TGTGCCAGCTCACCGGTCGTTGGGGGCGGCAATCAGCCCCAGCATTTT. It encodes CASSPVVGGGNQPQHF. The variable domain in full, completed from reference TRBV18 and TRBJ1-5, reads NAGVMQNPRHLVRRRGQEARLRCSPMKGHSHVYWYRQLPEEGLKFMVYLQKENIIDESGMPKERFSAEFPKEGPSILRIQQVVRGDSAAYFCASSPVVGGGNQPQHFGDGTRLSIL.

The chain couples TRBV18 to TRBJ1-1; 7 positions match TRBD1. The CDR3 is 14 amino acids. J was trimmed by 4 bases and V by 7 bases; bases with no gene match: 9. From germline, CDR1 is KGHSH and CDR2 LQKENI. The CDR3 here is CASFGQVKITEAFF. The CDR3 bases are TGTGCCAGCTTCGGACAGGTAAAGATCACTGAAGCTTTCTTT.

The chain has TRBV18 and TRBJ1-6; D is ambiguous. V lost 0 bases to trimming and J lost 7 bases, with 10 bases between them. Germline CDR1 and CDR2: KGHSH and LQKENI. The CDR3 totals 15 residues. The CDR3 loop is CASSPPAGGNSPLHF. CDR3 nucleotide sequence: TGTGCCAGCTCACCACCGGCTGGAGGAAATTCACCCCTCCACTTT.

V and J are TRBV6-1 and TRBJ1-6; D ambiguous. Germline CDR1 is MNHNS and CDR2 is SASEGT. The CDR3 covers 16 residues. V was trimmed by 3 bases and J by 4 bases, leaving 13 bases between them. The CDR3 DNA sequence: TGTGCCAGCAGTGAGGCACAGAGGAGTTATAATTCACCCCTCCACTTT. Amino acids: CASSEAQRSYNSPLHF.

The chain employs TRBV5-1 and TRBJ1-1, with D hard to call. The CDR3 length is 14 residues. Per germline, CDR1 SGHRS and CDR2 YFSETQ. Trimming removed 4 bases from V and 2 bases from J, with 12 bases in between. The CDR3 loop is CASSPPGTNTEAFF. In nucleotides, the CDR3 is TGCGCCAGCAGCCCCCCGGGAACAAACACTGAAGCTTTCTTT.

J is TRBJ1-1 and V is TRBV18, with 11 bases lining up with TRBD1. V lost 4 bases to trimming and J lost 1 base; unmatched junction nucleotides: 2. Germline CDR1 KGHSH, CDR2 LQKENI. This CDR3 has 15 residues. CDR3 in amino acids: CASSQDRGQNTEAFF. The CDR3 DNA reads TGTGCCAGCTCACAGGACAGGGGGCAGAACACTGAAGCTTTCTTT.

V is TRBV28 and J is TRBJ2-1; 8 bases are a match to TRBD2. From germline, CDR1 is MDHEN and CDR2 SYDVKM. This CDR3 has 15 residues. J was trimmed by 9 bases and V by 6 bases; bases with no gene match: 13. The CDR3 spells CASRGGSGSISEQFF. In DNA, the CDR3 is TGTGCCAGCAGGGGGGGAAGCGGGAGTATAAGTGAGCAGTTCTTC.

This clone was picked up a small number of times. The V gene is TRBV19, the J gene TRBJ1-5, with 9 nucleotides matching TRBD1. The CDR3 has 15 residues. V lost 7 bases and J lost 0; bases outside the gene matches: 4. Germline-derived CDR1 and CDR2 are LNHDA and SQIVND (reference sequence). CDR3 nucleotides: TGTGCCAGTATCCAGACAGGGGGTAGCAATCAGCCCCAGCATTTT. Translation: CASIQTGGSNQPQHF.

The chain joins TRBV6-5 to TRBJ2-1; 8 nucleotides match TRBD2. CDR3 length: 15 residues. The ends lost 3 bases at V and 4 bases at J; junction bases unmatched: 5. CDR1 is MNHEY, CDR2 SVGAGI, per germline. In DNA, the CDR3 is TGTGCCAGCAGTTATAGCGGGAAAGCTTACAATGAGCAGTTCTTC. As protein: CASSYSGKAYNEQFF.

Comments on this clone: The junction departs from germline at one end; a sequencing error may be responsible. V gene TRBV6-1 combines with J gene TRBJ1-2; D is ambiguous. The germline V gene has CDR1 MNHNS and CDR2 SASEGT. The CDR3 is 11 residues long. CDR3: CAGRSDYGYTF. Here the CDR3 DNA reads TGTGCCGGCAGATCCGACTATGGCTACACCTTC.

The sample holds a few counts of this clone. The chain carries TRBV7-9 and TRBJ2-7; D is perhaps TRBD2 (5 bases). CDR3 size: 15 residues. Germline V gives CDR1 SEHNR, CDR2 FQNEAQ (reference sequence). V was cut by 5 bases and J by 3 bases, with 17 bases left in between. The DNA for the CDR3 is TGTGCCAGCAGCGTCCCTAGGGCGGGTTTCTACGAGCAGTACTTC. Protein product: CASSVPRAGFYEQYF. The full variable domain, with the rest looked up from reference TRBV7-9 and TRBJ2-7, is DTGVSQNPRHKITKRGQNVTFRCDPISEHNRLYWYRQTLGQGPEFLTYFQNEAQLEKSRLLSDRFSAERPKGSFSTLEIQRTEQGDSAMYLCASSVPRAGFYEQYFGPGTRLTVT.